The sample holds many counts of the clone carrying this TCR beta chain. The antigen remains unidentified. Time point described: newly diagnosed GD, antithyroid drugs for less than 3 months. Extracted PBMC RNA gave rise to the TCR library. The CDR3 has 15 amino acids. Losses at the gene ends were 5 bases for V and 2 bases for J; bases not matched to a gene: 3. CDR1 and CDR2 (germline): DFQATT, SNEGSKA (reference sequence). Through Arm-PCR of CDR3 regions and iRepertoire HTBI primers, TCR beta libraries were built. TCRdb called the multiplex PCR reads again in MiXCR, with one record for every CDR3 protein. This table holds a few hundred thousand distinct CDR3 sequences, approximately 10% found once. The data stem from a study of regulatory T cells in long-lasting Graves disease. General study points: Lower TCR diversity characterized persistent Graves' patients relative to newly diagnosed patients.

This same sample was also part of a study on T cells in Graves' hyperthyroidism and ophthalmopathy.

The source was peripheral blood mononuclear cells (PBMCs), collected at new diagnosis, from a patient treated with antithyroid drugs. This TCR came from a young woman with Graves disease. This rearrangement joins TRBV20-1 to TRBJ2-3; TRBD2 matches 14 bases. As DNA, the CDR3 is TGCAGTGCTGGGGGACTAGCGGGAGCCACAGATACGCAGTATTTT. This gives the protein CSAGGLAGATDTQYF.